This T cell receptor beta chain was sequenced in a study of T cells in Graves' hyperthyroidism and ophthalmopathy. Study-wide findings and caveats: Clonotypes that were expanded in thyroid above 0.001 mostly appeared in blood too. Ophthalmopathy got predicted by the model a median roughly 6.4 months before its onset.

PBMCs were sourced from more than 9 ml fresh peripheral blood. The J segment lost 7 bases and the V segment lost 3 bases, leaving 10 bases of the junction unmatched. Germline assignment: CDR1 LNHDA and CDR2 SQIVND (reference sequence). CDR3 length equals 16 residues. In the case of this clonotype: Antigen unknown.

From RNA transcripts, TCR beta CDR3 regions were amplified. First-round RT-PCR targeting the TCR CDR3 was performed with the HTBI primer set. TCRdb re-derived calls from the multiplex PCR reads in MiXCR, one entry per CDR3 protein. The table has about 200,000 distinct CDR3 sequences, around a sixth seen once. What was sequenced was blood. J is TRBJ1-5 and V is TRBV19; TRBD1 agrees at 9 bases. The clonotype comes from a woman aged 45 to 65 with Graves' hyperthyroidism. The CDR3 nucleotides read TGTGCCAGTAGTATCCTTTCCGGGACAGGGTACCAGCCCCAGCATTTT. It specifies CASSILSGTGYQPQHF.